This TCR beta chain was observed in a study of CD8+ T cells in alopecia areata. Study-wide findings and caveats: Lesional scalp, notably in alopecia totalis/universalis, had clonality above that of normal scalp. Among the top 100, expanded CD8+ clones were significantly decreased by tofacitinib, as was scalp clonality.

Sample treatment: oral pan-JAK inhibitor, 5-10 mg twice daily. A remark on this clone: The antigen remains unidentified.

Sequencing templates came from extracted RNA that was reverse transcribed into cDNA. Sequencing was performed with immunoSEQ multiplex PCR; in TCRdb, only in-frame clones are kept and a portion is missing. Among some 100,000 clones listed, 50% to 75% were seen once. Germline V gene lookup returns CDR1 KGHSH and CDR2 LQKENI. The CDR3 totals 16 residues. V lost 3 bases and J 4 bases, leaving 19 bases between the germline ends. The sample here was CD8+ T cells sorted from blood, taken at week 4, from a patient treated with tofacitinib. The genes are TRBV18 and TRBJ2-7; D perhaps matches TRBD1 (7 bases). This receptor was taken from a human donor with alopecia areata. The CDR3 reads CASSPMEGAYRYEQYF. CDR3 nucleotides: TGTGCCAGCTCACCTATGGAGGGGGCCTACAGATACGAGCAGTACTTC.